This T cell receptor (beta chain) came from a study of blood T cell repertoires in COVID-19. The overall study: The United States, Italy and Spain were the sources of the acute and convalescent COVID-19 samples.

Methods used by the authors: Estimates of nucleated cell counts were drawn from the amplification of reference gene primers. Clones were sequenced by immunoSEQ multiplex PCR, and TCRdb holds only the in-frame ones, with some missing. D and trimming were read from the DNA, whereas the V and J calls and clone size are those reported in that table. The sample has about 32,000 clones, approximately 86% seen once. The CDR3 spans 13 residues. Trimming at V came to 8 bases and at J to 8 bases, leaving 5 bases not matched to a gene. The sample holds one count of this clone. J is TRBJ2-1 and V is TRBV12-3 or TRBV12-4; TRBD1 matches 11 bases. The receptor comes from a man aged 50 or older with active or convalescent COVID-19. Material: peripheral blood. The CDR3 loop is CASLGQGAYEQFF. The CDR3 region has the DNA TGTGCCAGCCTTGGACAGGGGGCGTATGAGCAGTTCTTC.